Sequencing of this T cell receptor (beta chain) was carried out in a study of blood T cell repertoires in COVID-19. Overall study context: Samples of COVID-19 (acute and convalescent) were obtained from the United States, Italy and Spain. PBMCs, B-cell-depleted T cells, or T cells provided the cDNA or gDNA that made up the material.

The CDR3 consists of 15 residues. Losses at the gene ends were 3 bases for V and 1 base for J; bases not matched to a gene: 4. Germline values: CDR1 SNHLY, CDR2 FYNNEI. This clone was seen a single time. Methods used by the authors: Amplification with reference gene primers provided the estimates of nucleated cell counts. Libraries were prepared by immunoSEQ multiplex PCR; TCRdb keeps only in-frame clonotypes and omits some of them. The DNA was the basis for D and trimming; V, J and clone size are from that table. Here the sample spans under 95,000 clones, approximately 91% being singletons. Patients at the Seattle site were enrolled during active infection and followed longitudinally.

The material sequenced was peripheral blood. The rearrangement links TRBV2 to TRBJ2-3; 7 bases agree with TRBD2. This sequence was found in a man aged 45 to 65 with COVID-19, enrolled during active disease. CDR3 DNA: TGTGCCAGCAGTGATTGGGGGGGTGGCACAGATACGCAGTATTTT. Protein sequence: CASSDWGGGTDTQYF.